The 21 T cell receptor beta chains below come from one sample, sequenced in a study of blood T cells in healthy people across ages. Combining a sample-barcoded 5' primer with a J-beta primer mix, a second PCR ran for roughly 7 to 12 cycles. Each CDR3 protein is one row after TCRdb ran MiXCR on the 5' RACE reads. Of 900,000 to 950,000 distinct CDR3 sequences in the sample, 25% to 35% were seen once. This same sample was also taken into another study, of T cells of mothers and their children.

The specimen was blood. These receptors were collected from a woman in her thirties or forties in good health.

The chain links TRBV30 to TRBJ2-3; perhaps TRBD2 as D (6 bases). Trimming left V 7 bases short and J 2 bases short, with 13 bases between. There are 13 residues in the CDR3. Germline V gives CDR1 GTSNPN, CDR2 SVGIG (reference sequence). The DNA for the CDR3 is TGTGCCTTAGGAGGGGATTCCACAGATACGCAGTATTTT. Residues: CALGGDSTDTQYF.

This chain connects TRBV7-2 to TRBJ1-2; TRBD1 might be the D (5 bases). The germline gives CDR1 SGHTA, CDR2 FQGNSA. Trimming stripped 5 bases from V and 4 bases from J, with 14 bases between. The CDR3 contains 14 residues. CDR3 loop: CASSQQELVYGYTF. The CDR3 DNA reads TGTGCCAGCAGCCAACAGGAGTTAGTCTATGGCTACACCTTC.

About this clonotype: A clone one base away is much larger, so this may be a read error. The chain is built from TRBV7-9 and TRBJ2-1; the D call may be TRBD1 or TRBD2 (6 bases each). The CDR3 covers 17 residues. From germline, CDR1 is SEHNR and CDR2 FQNEAQ (reference sequence). Written as DNA, the CDR3 is TGTGCCAACAGCTTAGGAGGGACACTCGGGCGGTACAATGAGCAGTTCTTC. As protein: CANSLGGTLGRYNEQFF. Supplemented by reference TRBV7-9 and TRBJ2-1, the full variable domain reads DTGVSQNPRHKITKRGQNVTFRCDPISEHNRLYWYRQTLGQGPEFLTYFQNEAQLEKSRLLSDRFSAERPKGSFSTLEIQRTEQGDSAMYLCANSLGGTLGRYNEQFFGPGTRLTVL.

The J gene is TRBJ1-2, the V gene TRBV5-1; 8 bases line up with TRBD1. The V segment lost 0 bases and the J segment 6 bases; nucleotides outside the gene matches: 4. Germline lookup yields CDR1 SGHRS and CDR2 YFSETQ. CDR3 length: 14 residues. The CDR3 loop reads CASSLVQGADGYTF. In nucleotides, the CDR3 is TGCGCCAGCAGCTTGGTCCAGGGGGCGGATGGCTACACCTTC. Using reference TRBV5-1 and TRBJ1-2 for the parts outside the CDR3, the full variable domain is KAGVTQTPRYLIKTRGQQVTLSCSPISGHRSVSWYQQTPGQGLQFLFEYFSETQRNKGNFPGRFSGRQFSNSRSEMNVSTLELGDSALYLCASSLVQGADGYTFGSGTRLTVV.

As to this clonotype: This may be a read error, as it is one base from a much larger clone. V gene TRBV9 combines with J gene TRBJ1-2; 8 bases match TRBD1. The CDR3 contains 16 residues. Germline V gene data show CDR1 as SGDLS and CDR2 as YYNGEE. CDR3 residues: CVSSVGGTGTSYGYTF. The CDR3 region has the DNA TGTGTCAGCAGCGTAGGAGGGACAGGTACCTCCTATGGCTACACCTTC.

The rearrangement uses TRBV5-1 and TRBJ2-3, with D tentatively TRBD1 or TRBD2 (5 bases each). The CDR3 is made up of 15 amino acids. CDR1 SGHRS and CDR2 YFSETQ come from the germline V gene. The V end was cut by 0 bases, the J end by 2 bases, with 10 bases between. CDR3 in amino acids: CASSLGDRLTDTQYF. Written as DNA, the CDR3 is TGCGCCAGCAGCTTGGGGGACCGGCTCACAGATACGCAGTATTTT. Filled out from reference TRBV5-1 and TRBJ2-3, the complete variable domain reads KAGVTQTPRYLIKTRGQQVTLSCSPISGHRSVSWYQQTPGQGLQFLFEYFSETQRNKGNFPGRFSGRQFSNSRSEMNVSTLELGDSALYLCASSLGDRLTDTQYFGPGTRLTVL.

Only a few counts were recorded for this clonotype. The chain recombines TRBV3-1 with TRBJ1-3; D is unclear. Trimming left V 0 bases short and J 0 bases short, with 15 bases between. The CDR3 consists of 18 residues. Per the germline V gene, CDR1 is LGHDT and CDR2 is YNNKEL (reference sequence). The CDR3 bases are TGTGCCAGCAGCCAAGAGAGGGTGGTCAGGAGCTCTGGAAACACCATATATTTT. Its translation is CASSQERVVRSSGNTIYF.

This clonotype was observed a few times. The J gene is TRBJ2-2, the V gene TRBV20-1, with 7 bases matching TRBD1. The CDR3 runs to 15 residues. V lost 6 bases, J lost 6 bases, and 13 bases stayed unmatched. Germline V gene data show CDR1 as DFQATT and CDR2 as SNEGSKA (reference sequence). This chain's CDR3 is CSARGWGAEAGELFF. In nucleotides, the CDR3 is TGCAGTGCCAGGGGGTGGGGCGCCGAAGCCGGGGAGCTGTTTTTT.

V gene TRBV3-1 combines with J gene TRBJ2-7, with D possibly matching TRBD1 (7 bases). Trimming shortened V by 4 bases and J by 0 bases, and 16 bases separated the two germline ends. This CDR3 spans 16 amino acids. The germline V gene has CDR1 LGHDT and CDR2 YNNKEL (reference sequence). The CDR3 is CASSPQFQGGSYEQYF. As DNA, the CDR3 is TGTGCCAGCAGCCCCCAATTTCAGGGGGGCTCCTACGAGCAGTACTTC.

The chain employs TRBV7-2 and TRBJ2-1; 8 bases line up with TRBD2. Per germline, CDR1 SGHTA and CDR2 FQGNSA. V lost 7 bases and J lost 3; bases outside the gene matches: 5. There are 14 residues in the CDR3. This chain's CDR3 is CASTGGAVYNEQFF. CDR3 bases: TGTGCCAGCACCGGGGGGGCTGTCTACAATGAGCAGTTCTTC.

This chain connects TRBV28 to TRBJ2-5; D tentatively reads TRBD1 or TRBD2 (5 bases each). The CDR3 has 15 residues. Germline assignment: CDR1 MDHEN and CDR2 SYDVKM. V lost 6 bases, J lost 5 bases, and 19 bases lay in between. CDR3 residues: CASSSPGKGTETQYF. In DNA form, the CDR3 reads TGTGCCAGCAGCTCCCCTGGTAAGGGGACGGAGACCCAGTACTTC.

Remarks on this clonotype: Being one base from a much bigger clone, this may be a read error. The chain joins TRBV15 to TRBJ2-1; 7 bases align to TRBD1. The trim removed 5 bases at V and 10 bases at J, leaving 11 bases unmatched. CDR1 and CDR2 (germline): LNHNV, YYDKDF (reference sequence). The CDR3 totals 14 residues. The chain's CDR3 is CATSLNRGPYEQFF. DNA for the CDR3: TGTGCCACCAGCCTTAACAGGGGACCCTACGAGCAGTTCTTC.

Of note for this clonotype: At one boundary the junction diverges from the germline segment, which might be a read error. In nucleotides, the CDR3 is TGTGCCAGCAGCGAAGGGGCGGAAGAGACCCAGTACTTC. This translates into CASSEGAEETQYF. The chain couples TRBV2 to TRBJ2-5; a weak D match, TRBD1 (5 bases). The CDR3 sequence is 13 residues long. Germline CDR1 and CDR2: SNHLY and FYNNEI.

This clonotype appeared many times. V is TRBV6-1 and J is TRBJ1-2; no clear D. V shed 6 bases and J shed 4 bases, with 3 bases lying between them. Per the germline V gene, CDR1 is MNHNS and CDR2 is SASEGT. The CDR3 covers 10 residues. As DNA, the CDR3 is TGTGCCAGCAGGAGCTATGGCTACACCTTC. Translating gives CASRSYGYTF.

This rearrangement joins TRBV6-4 to TRBJ2-2, with D uncertain. Trimming took off 2 bases at V and 5 bases at J, with 6 bases between the two ends. This CDR3 has 13 amino acids. Germline-derived CDR1 and CDR2 are MRHNA and SNTAGT. CDR3 in amino acids: CASSDINTGELFF. DNA of the CDR3: TGTGCCAGCAGTGACATAAATACCGGGGAGCTGTTTTTT.

V is TRBV15 and J is TRBJ2-2; D remains unclear. Germline CDR1 reads LNHNV; CDR2 reads YYDKDF (reference sequence). There are 16 residues in the CDR3. Between the trimmed V and J ends, which lost 5 bases and 4 bases, there was a span of 17 bases. The CDR3 DNA reads as TGTGCCACCAGCCGCCCTTTGGGTGTAGGCACCGGGGAGCTGTTTTTT. Translated, it gives CATSRPLGVGTGELFF.

The chain joins TRBV20-1 to TRBJ1-4, with D maybe TRBD1 (5 bases). The germline gives CDR1 DFQATT, CDR2 SNEGSKA (reference sequence). The CDR3 runs to 14 residues. Between the trimmed V and J ends, which lost 4 bases and 2 bases, there was a span of 11 bases. The CDR3 is CSATRPGTNEKLFF. CDR3 DNA: TGCAGTGCTACCCGGCCAGGGACTAATGAAAAACTGTTTTTT.

CDR3 protein: CSAPTSGKAKNIQYF. DNA of the CDR3: TGCAGTGCCCCGACTAGCGGGAAGGCCAAAAACATTCAGTACTTC. This rearrangement joins TRBV20-1 to TRBJ2-4; 11 bases are a match to TRBD2. The length of the CDR3 is 15 residues. Trimming cost V 6 bases and J 1 base; bases outside gene matches: 5. Germline-derived CDR1 and CDR2 are DFQATT and SNEGSKA (reference sequence).

Only a few counts were recorded for this clonotype. A junction boundary mismatches the germline segment, possibly from a read error. CDR3 DNA: TGTGCCAGCAGCGCGGGACAACACAATGCGCAGTTCTTC. This encodes CASSAGQHNAQFF. This chain joins TRBV7-2 and TRBJ2-1; D assignment may be TRBD1 or TRBD2 (6 bases each). The CDR3 extends over 13 amino acids. Germline lookup yields CDR1 SGHTA and CDR2 FQGNSA.

Of note for this clonotype: One junction end disagrees with the germline gene, perhaps due to a read error. This chain connects TRBV6-5 to TRBJ2-2; 8 bases fit TRBD1. The CDR3 sequence is 14 residues long. Germline V gives CDR1 MNHEY, CDR2 SVGAGI. CDR3 DNA: TGTGCCGGCAGTTACTTGGACAGGGCCGGGGAGCTGTTTTTT. Protein: CAGSYLDRAGELFF.

This clonotype was recorded a few times. The V gene is TRBV7-2, the J gene TRBJ1-2, with unresolved D. CDR1 is SGHTA and CDR2 is FQGNSA in the germline V gene. The CDR3 covers 12 residues. V was cut by 5 bases and J by 8 bases, with 12 bases left in between. Here the CDR3 DNA reads TGTGCCAGCAGCCCTTCTACCTCGGGCTACACCTTC. It encodes CASSPSTSGYTF.